Shown below are 21 T cell receptor beta chains from a single sample sequenced in a study of blood T cells in healthy people across ages. Primers used in a second PCR of about 7 to 11 cycles were a sample-barcoded 5' primer and a J-beta primer mix. One entry per CDR3 protein, called by TCRdb with MiXCR from the 5' RACE reads. Here the sample spans roughly 900,000 distinct CDR3 sequences, 40% to 60% being singletons. The sample taken for sequencing was blood. The receptor set was obtained from a man aged 30-40 years in good health.

This clonotype was seen ten or more times. A junction end diverges from the germline sequence, so it may reflect a read error. The rearrangement links TRBV4-1 to TRBJ1-2, with 9 bases identical to TRBD1. Germline CDR1 is MGHRA and CDR2 is YSYEKL. This CDR3 spans 14 amino acids. CDR3 region: CASSPGQGNYGYTF. Here the CDR3 DNA reads TGTGCCAGCAGTCCGGGACAGGGAAACTATGGCTACACCTTC.

The table lists this clonotype with a few counts. The chain links TRBV25-1 to TRBJ1-6; a possible D gene is TRBD1 (5 bases). Looked up from germline, CDR1 is MGHDK and CDR2 is SYGVNS. The CDR3 contains 14 residues. The V gene lost 3 bases and the J gene lost 8 bases, with 11 bases spanning the gap. In DNA form, the CDR3 reads TGTGCCAGCAGTGAGGTACAGGTTTATTCACCCCTCCACTTT. It is translated as CASSEVQVYSPLHF.

The chain links TRBV20-1 to TRBJ2-3; 7 nucleotides line up with TRBD1. The ends lost 2 bases at V and 0 bases at J; junction bases unmatched: 8. Germline V gene lookup returns CDR1 DFQATT and CDR2 SNEGSKA (reference sequence). The CDR3 is made up of 16 amino acids. The CDR3 is CSARPPTGTSTDTQYF. In DNA, the CDR3 is TGCAGTGCTAGACCGCCGACAGGGACGAGCACAGATACGCAGTATTTT.

The chain joins TRBV6-5 to TRBJ2-6; D is undetermined. Looked up from germline, CDR1 is MNHEY and CDR2 is SVGAGI. Trimming stripped 4 bases from V and 3 bases from J, with 7 bases between. There are 14 residues in the CDR3. The CDR3 DNA sequence: TGTGCCAGCAGTTTCGCGAGTGGGGCCAACGTCCTGACTTTC. Translating it yields CASSFASGANVLTF.

This clonotype was counted only a few times. This chain joins TRBV28 and TRBJ1-4, with D hard to call. The V end lost 7 bases, the J end lost 8 bases, and 14 bases lay between the germline ends. The germline gives CDR1 MDHEN, CDR2 SYDVKM. The CDR3 length is 13 residues. The CDR3 DNA reads as TGTGCCAGCATGGCCGATCCGTGGGAAAAACTGTTTTTT. Its translation is CASMADPWEKLFF.

The chain employs TRBV4-2 and TRBJ1-1; D perhaps matches TRBD1 (6 bases). CDR1 LGHNA and CDR2 YNFKEQ come from the germline V gene. This CDR3 spans 15 amino acids. V gave up 4 bases and J gave up 5 bases, with 17 bases separating them. The CDR3 spells CASSPRWGASTEAFF. The CDR3 DNA sequence: TGTGCCAGCAGCCCCCGTTGGGGGGCAAGTACTGAAGCTTTCTTT.

The genes are TRBV19 and TRBJ2-3, with 13 nucleotides matching TRBD2. The V and J ends lost 3 bases and 5 bases, in that order; junction bases with no gene match: 5. Germline CDR1 and CDR2: LNHDA and SQIVND (reference sequence). The length of the CDR3 is 16 residues. Here the CDR3 DNA reads TGTGCCAGTAGTATCTCACTAGCGGGAGGGGGAGATACGCAGTATTTT. Its protein product is CASSISLAGGGDTQYF.

The chain is built from TRBV29-1 and TRBJ2-2; a possible D gene is TRBD2 (6 bases). The CDR3 sequence is 15 residues long. Trimming cost V 6 bases and J 2 bases, with 16 bases left between them. Looked up from germline, CDR1 is SQVTM and CDR2 is ANQGSEA. CDR3 sequence: CSVVSAGSNTGELFF. The CDR3 coding sequence is TGCAGCGTCGTATCGGCCGGGAGCAACACCGGGGAGCTGTTTTTT.

V gene TRBV20-1 combines with J gene TRBJ2-3; D may be TRBD1 or TRBD2 (6 bases each). Germline CDR1 is DFQATT and CDR2 is SNEGSKA (reference sequence). The CDR3 totals 15 residues. The V and J ends lost 0 bases and 0 bases respectively, with 10 bases between them. The CDR3, as DNA: TGCAGTGCTAGAGATCGGGGGCCTAGCACAGATACGCAGTATTTT. Encoded protein: CSARDRGPSTDTQYF.

J is TRBJ1-1 and V is TRBV27; 9 nucleotides align to TRBD1. V lost 4 bases to trimming and J lost 5 bases; unmatched junction nucleotides: 5. Germline V gives CDR1 MNHEY, CDR2 SMNVEV (reference sequence). The CDR3 contains 14 residues. The CDR3 DNA reads as TGTGCCAGCAGTTCCGGGACAGGGACGACTGAAGCTTTCTTT. Protein sequence: CASSSGTGTTEAFF.

In this sample, this clonotype turned up a few times. V is TRBV7-9 and J is TRBJ1-6, with unresolved D. Germline V gene sequence: CDR1 SEHNR, CDR2 FQNEAQ (reference sequence). The CDR3 extends over 16 amino acids. Trimming took off 1 base at V and 1 base at J, with 8 bases between the two ends. The CDR3 nucleotides read TGTGCCAGCAGCTTAGGGACCGGGTCCTATAATTCACCCCTCCACTTT. Amino acids: CASSLGTGSYNSPLHF. Drawing the rest from reference TRBV7-9 and TRBJ1-6, the complete variable domain is DTGVSQNPRHKITKRGQNVTFRCDPISEHNRLYWYRQTLGQGPEFLTYFQNEAQLEKSRLLSDRFSAERPKGSFSTLEIQRTEQGDSAMYLCASSLGTGSYNSPLHFGNGTRLTVT.

The chain combines TRBV12-3 or TRBV12-4 with TRBJ2-3, with no clear D. Trimming cost V 3 bases and J 0 bases, with 7 bases left between them. CDR3 length: 14 amino acids. CDR3 protein: CASSFLGSTDTQYF. In DNA form, the CDR3 reads TGTGCCAGCAGTTTTTTAGGGAGCACAGATACGCAGTATTTT.

The sample holds a few counts of this clonotype. The chain has TRBV7-9 and TRBJ2-1, with D hard to call. The CDR3 has 13 amino acids. Germline CDR1 reads SEHNR; CDR2 reads FQNEAQ (reference sequence). Trimming pared 5 bases from V and 8 bases from J, leaving 13 bases between. This CDR3 is CASSPEAKDEQFF. CDR3 DNA: TGTGCCAGCAGCCCCGAAGCTAAAGATGAGCAGTTCTTC.

The chain employs TRBV6-2 or TRBV6-3 and TRBJ2-7; 7 positions match TRBD1. The CDR3 is made up of 15 amino acids. With V trimmed by 8 bases and J by 3 bases, 13 bases remained unmatched. Germline-derived CDR1 and CDR2 are MNHEY and SVGEGT. The CDR3 sequence is CASGRLGDRDYEQYF. The CDR3 DNA is TGTGCCAGCGGACGGTTAGGAGACAGGGACTACGAGCAGTACTTC.

The chain uses TRBV5-1 and TRBJ2-1; D not resolved. V was pared by 5 bases and J by 6 bases, with 9 bases between. The CDR3 is 12 amino acids. Germline V CDR1 and CDR2: SGHRS, YFSETQ. CDR3 sequence: CASSMALNEQFF. CDR3 DNA sequence: TGCGCCAGCAGTATGGCGCTCAATGAGCAGTTCTTC. The complete variable domain, with remaining parts taken from reference TRBV5-1 and TRBJ2-1, reads KAGVTQTPRYLIKTRGQQVTLSCSPISGHRSVSWYQQTPGQGLQFLFEYFSETQRNKGNFPGRFSGRQFSNSRSEMNVSTLELGDSALYLCASSMALNEQFFGPGTRLTVL.

V usage is TRBV9 and J usage is TRBJ2-1; 10 bases map to TRBD2. The CDR3 runs 15 residues. The V gene's germline CDR1 is SGDLS and CDR2 YYNGEE. Trimming removed 3 bases from V and 8 bases from J; junction bases left unmatched: 8. The CDR3 here is CASSAAGGLRYEQFF. CDR3 nucleotide sequence: TGTGCCAGCAGCGCAGCGGGGGGGCTCAGGTATGAGCAGTTCTTC.

The sample holds a few counts of this clonotype. The chain carries TRBV27 and TRBJ2-1, with a weak D call TRBD2 (7 bases). Germline V lookup: CDR1 MNHEY, CDR2 SMNVEV (reference sequence). With 7 bases removed from V and 4 bases from J, the gap between germline ends came to 17 bases. The CDR3 covers 15 residues. The chain's CDR3 is CASTQGGGQYNEQFF. CDR3 nucleotides: TGTGCCAGCACCCAAGGGGGGGGCCAATACAATGAGCAGTTCTTC.

The chain uses TRBV20-1 and TRBJ1-5, with no clear D. V gave up 5 bases and J gave up 4 bases, with 15 bases separating them. This CDR3 region has 14 residues. In germline, CDR1 is DFQATT, CDR2 SNEGSKA (reference sequence). The CDR3 nucleotides are TGCAGTGCTCGAAATGGGCAAACGAATCAGCCCCAGCATTTT. Residues: CSARNGQTNQPQHF.

The chain couples TRBV10-3 to TRBJ2-3; 9 bases are shared with TRBD2. In germline, CDR1 is ENHRY, CDR2 SYGVKD. V lost 0 bases, J lost 4 bases, and 8 bases stayed unmatched. This CDR3 region has 17 residues. Here the CDR3 DNA reads TGTGCCATCAGTGAGTCGAAGGCTAGCGGGGTCGCAGATACGCAGTATTTT. Translated, it gives CAISESKASGVADTQYF.

This clonotype occurred a few times. V is TRBV27 and J is TRBJ2-1; D is tentatively TRBD1 or TRBD2 (5 bases each). Germline V gives CDR1 MNHEY, CDR2 SMNVEV (reference sequence). The CDR3 loop spans 14 amino acids. The V end lost 6 bases, the J end lost 2 bases, and 11 bases lay between the germline ends. This CDR3 is CASSAGTPYNEQFF. In nucleotides, the CDR3 is TGTGCCAGCAGCGCCGGGACGCCCTACAATGAGCAGTTCTTC.

V gene TRBV28 combines with J gene TRBJ2-6; the D gene is possibly TRBD2 (6 bases). Trimming stripped 7 bases from V and 0 bases from J, with 16 bases between. In germline, CDR1 is MDHEN, CDR2 SYDVKM. The CDR3 runs 17 residues. CDR3 protein: CASTSGGGDSGANVLTF. CDR3 DNA sequence: TGTGCCAGCACCTCGGGTGGAGGGGACTCTGGGGCCAACGTCCTGACTTTC.